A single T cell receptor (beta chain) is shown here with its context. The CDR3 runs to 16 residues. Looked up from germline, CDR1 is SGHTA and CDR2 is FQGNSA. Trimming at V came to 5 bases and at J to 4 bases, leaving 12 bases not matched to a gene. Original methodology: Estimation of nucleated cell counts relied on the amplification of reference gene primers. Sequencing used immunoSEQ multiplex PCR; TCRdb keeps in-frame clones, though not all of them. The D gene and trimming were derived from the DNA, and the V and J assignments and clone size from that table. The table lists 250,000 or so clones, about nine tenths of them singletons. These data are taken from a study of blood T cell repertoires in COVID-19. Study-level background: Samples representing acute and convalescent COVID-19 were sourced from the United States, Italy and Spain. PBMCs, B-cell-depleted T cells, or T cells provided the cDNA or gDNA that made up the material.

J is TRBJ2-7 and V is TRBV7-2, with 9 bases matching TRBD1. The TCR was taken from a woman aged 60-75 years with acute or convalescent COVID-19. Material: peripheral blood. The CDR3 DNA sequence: TGTGCCAGCAGCACAGGGGGCAGGATTCGATTTTACGAGCAGTACTTC. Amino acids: CASSTGGRIRFYEQYF.